The 17 T cell receptor beta chains below were found in one sample sequenced in a study of blood T cell repertoires in COVID-19. Assay: immunoSEQ multiplex PCR; the TCRdb copy retains only in-frame clones and omits some. The sample comprises 100,000 to 150,000 clones, around nine tenths of which are singletons, and approximately 1.4% rests with the top ten. Sequencing was done on a sample of peripheral blood. The source of these receptors is a human donor in a cohort sampled during active COVID-19.

The chain has TRBV7-9 and TRBJ2-1, with D hard to call. The V and J ends lost 5 bases and 3 bases respectively, with 11 bases between them. Germline CDR1 reads SEHNR; CDR2 reads FQNEAQ (reference sequence). This CDR3 is 14 amino acids long. CDR3 nucleotides: TGTGCCAGCAGCCCTCTACGACTCTACAATGAGCAGTTCTTC. Its translation: CASSPLRLYNEQFF.

The V call is TRBV4-1, the J call TRBJ2-6, with 8 positions matching TRBD1. The length of the CDR3 is 19 residues. Germline V gene sequence: CDR1 MGHRA, CDR2 YSYEKL. V gave up 3 bases and J gave up 0 bases; unmatched junction bases: 10. The CDR3 DNA sequence: TGCGCCAGCAGCCAGGCCGTTGGACAGGGTTACTCTGGGGCCAACGTCCTGACTTTC. Translated, it gives CASSQAVGQGYSGANVLTF.

This sequence joins TRBV7-9 and TRBJ2-4, with a possible D match to TRBD1 (5 bases). The V end lost 3 bases, the J end lost 1 base, and 7 bases lay between the germline ends. Germline V lookup: CDR1 SEHNR, CDR2 FQNEAQ (reference sequence). CDR3 size: 14 residues. CDR3 bases: TGTGCCAGCAGCTTGACAGAGGCCAAAAACATTCAGTACTTC. Translation: CASSLTEAKNIQYF.

V is TRBV14 and J is TRBJ1-3; D might be TRBD1 (5 bases). This CDR3 region has 14 residues. The V end lost 4 bases, the J end lost 3 bases, and 10 bases lay between the germline ends. Germline CDR1 SGHDN, CDR2 FVKESK. The CDR3 DNA sequence: TGTGCCAGCAGCCCCAGGGTATTTGGAAACACCATATATTTT. The encoded protein is CASSPRVFGNTIYF.

The chain combines TRBV30 with TRBJ1-2; 8 nucleotides match TRBD1. The CDR3 is 16 amino acids. The V gene end was trimmed by 0 bases and the J gene end by 5 bases; junction bases not matched to a gene: 11. Germline assignment: CDR1 GTSNPN and CDR2 SVGIG (reference sequence). CDR3 sequence: CAWSVPRTDRVYGYTF. The CDR3 DNA sequence: TGTGCCTGGAGTGTACCCCGAACGGACAGGGTTTATGGCTACACCTTC.

The chain couples TRBV3-1 (or the pseudogene TRBV3-2) to TRBJ1-1, with TRBD1 identical over 9 bases. This CDR3 is 15 amino acids long. CDR1 and CDR2 from the germline V gene are LGHDT and YNNKEL (reference sequence). J was trimmed by 2 bases and V by 4 bases; bases with no gene match: 5. CDR3 protein: CASSRLGQGNTEAFF. The CDR3 DNA sequence: TGTGCCAGCAGCCGCCTGGGACAGGGAAACACTGAAGCTTTCTTT.

The J gene is TRBJ2-3, the V gene TRBV3-1 (or the pseudogene TRBV3-2), with 8 bases lining up with TRBD2. The CDR3 is made up of 14 amino acids. After removal of 4 bases from V and 6 bases from J, the junction contained 6 bases not matched to a gene. CDR1 and CDR2 (germline): LGHDT, YNNKEL (reference sequence). CDR3 bases: TGTGCCAGCAGCCCGGGAGGGGGGTTGGATACGCAGTATTTT. Protein product: CASSPGGGLDTQYF.

The chain joins TRBV11-2 to TRBJ2-1, with 7 bases lining up with TRBD1. After removal of 4 bases from V and 8 bases from J, the junction contained 8 bases not matched to a gene. From germline, CDR1 is SGHAT and CDR2 FQNNGV. The CDR3 contains 14 residues. The CDR3 spells CASSWRGGLYEQFF. DNA of the CDR3: TGTGCCAGCAGCTGGCGAGGGGGCCTCTATGAGCAGTTCTTC.

This clone was detected a few times. The chain links TRBV12-3 or TRBV12-4 to TRBJ1-5; the D is unclear. This CDR3 contains 12 residues. Between the trimmed V and J ends, which lost 7 bases and 3 bases, there was a span of 7 bases. The CDR3 nucleotides read TGTGCCAGCAAAGCCTCCAATCAGCCCCAGCATTTT. Translation gives CASKASNQPQHF.

J is TRBJ2-1 and V is TRBV6-5, with 7 bases that match TRBD1. Germline assignment: CDR1 MNHEY and CDR2 SVGAGI. The junction had 14 bases not matched to a gene; V was cut back by 8 bases and J by 7 bases. The CDR3 has 15 residues. The CDR3 loop reads CASVRWGQMDNEQFF. CDR3 bases: TGTGCCAGCGTCCGCTGGGGACAGATGGATAATGAGCAGTTCTTC.

The chain has TRBV18 and TRBJ2-6; 7 bases are a match to TRBD1. CDR1 is KGHSH, CDR2 LQKENI, per germline. The junction had 5 bases not matched to a gene; V was cut back by 6 bases and J by 0 bases. This CDR3 region has 16 residues. In DNA form, the CDR3 reads TGTGCCAGCTCGGCAGGGGGTTTCTCTGGGGCCAACGTCCTGACTTTC. As protein: CASSAGGFSGANVLTF.

The chain has TRBV11-2 and TRBJ2-7, with 12 bases that match TRBD2. The germline gives CDR1 SGHAT, CDR2 FQNNGV. This CDR3 has 17 residues. The V gene end was trimmed by 3 bases and the J gene end by 3 bases; junction bases not matched to a gene: 9. The CDR3 region is CASSLDPGLAGYYEQYF. The CDR3 bases are TGTGCCAGCAGCTTGGACCCTGGACTAGCGGGGTACTACGAGCAGTACTTC.

This chain joins TRBV6-6 and TRBJ2-1; 8 nucleotides agree with TRBD2. The CDR3 loop spans 16 amino acids. Germline-derived CDR1 and CDR2 are MNHNY and SVGAGI (reference sequence). Trimming took 6 bases from V and 0 from J; bases not matched to a gene: 7. The CDR3 nucleotides are TGTGCCAGCAGCGGTGGACTAGCAATCTCCTACAATGAGCAGTTCTTC. It yields the protein CASSGGLAISYNEQFF.

This sequence joins TRBV19 and TRBJ2-1, with no clear D. The germline V gene has CDR1 LNHDA and CDR2 SQIVND (reference sequence). This CDR3 is 14 amino acids long. Between the trimmed V and J ends, which lost 5 bases and 5 bases, there was a span of 13 bases. The DNA of the CDR3 is TGTGCCAGTAGTCCCGGCGAGGCCCACAATGAGCAGTTCTTC. The encoded protein is CASSPGEAHNEQFF.

The rearrangement joins TRBV4-1 to TRBJ1-5, with no clear D. This CDR3 comprises 15 residues. The V and J ends lost 3 bases and 1 base respectively, with 10 bases between them. CDR1 MGHRA and CDR2 YSYEKL come from the germline V gene. CDR3 protein: CASSHATGSNQPQHF. CDR3 sequence (DNA): TGCGCCAGCAGCCACGCGACCGGGAGCAATCAGCCCCAGCATTTT.

The J gene is TRBJ2-7, the V gene TRBV3-1 (or the pseudogene TRBV3-2), with TRBD2 matching over 10 bases. CDR3 length: 17 amino acids. Germline CDR1 LGHDT, CDR2 YNNKEL (reference sequence). J lost 0 bases, V lost 1 base, and 6 bases had no gene match. In DNA, the CDR3 is TGTGCCAGCAGCCAAGTCTATAGCGGGAGGAGCTCCTACGAGCAGTACTTC. The encoded protein is CASSQVYSGRSSYEQYF.

The chain combines TRBV5-1 with TRBJ2-7; TRBD1 agrees at 7 bases. Germline CDR1 SGHRS, CDR2 YFSETQ. The ends lost 4 bases at V and 6 bases at J; junction bases unmatched: 16. This CDR3 comprises 16 residues. The CDR3 sequence is CASSLSRPGQSSEQYF. In DNA, the CDR3 is TGCGCCAGCAGCCTAAGCAGGCCGGGACAGAGCAGCGAGCAGTACTTC.